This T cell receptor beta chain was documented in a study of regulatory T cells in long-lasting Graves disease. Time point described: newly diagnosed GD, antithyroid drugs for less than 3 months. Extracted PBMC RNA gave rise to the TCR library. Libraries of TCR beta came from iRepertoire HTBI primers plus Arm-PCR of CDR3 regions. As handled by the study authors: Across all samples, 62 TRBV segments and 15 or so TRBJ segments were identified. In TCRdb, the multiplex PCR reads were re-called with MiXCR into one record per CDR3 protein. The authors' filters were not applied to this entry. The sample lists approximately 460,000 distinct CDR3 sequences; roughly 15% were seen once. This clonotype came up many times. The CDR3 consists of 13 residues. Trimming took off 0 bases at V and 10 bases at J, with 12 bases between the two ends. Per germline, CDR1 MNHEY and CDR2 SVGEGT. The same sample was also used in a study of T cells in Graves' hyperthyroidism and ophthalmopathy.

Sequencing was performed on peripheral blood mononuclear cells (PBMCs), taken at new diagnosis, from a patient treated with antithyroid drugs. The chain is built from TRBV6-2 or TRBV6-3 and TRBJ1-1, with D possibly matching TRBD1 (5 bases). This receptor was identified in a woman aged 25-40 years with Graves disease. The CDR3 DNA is TGTGCCAGCAGTTACTCCTCCGGGACCTCAGCTTTCTTT. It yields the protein CASSYSSGTSAFF.